The sequence of this TCR beta chain was determined in a study of T-cell memory formation after mild COVID-19. Overall study context: The study found TCR clusters largely donor specific.

In regard to this clonotype: Its target is not known.

This CDR3 contains 14 residues. With 6 bases removed from V and 4 bases from J, the gap between germline ends came to 16 bases. Looked up from germline, CDR1 is SEHNR and CDR2 is FQNEAQ (reference sequence). Notes on the study in general: CM and EM subsets held most contracting CD4+ clones; EMRA held CD8+ ones.

From the 5' RACE reads, TCRdb called clonotypes with MiXCR, one entry per CDR3 protein. The data show some 340,000 distinct CDR3 sequences, 10% to 15% seen once. The rearrangement uses TRBV7-9 and TRBJ2-7; D is unresolved. The sample taken for sequencing was PBMCs or a T cell subset sorted from them (not recorded which). The receptor comes from a man in his late teens or twenties who had mild COVID-19 (a few samples of this study predate the infection). Cell type and time point are not known. Here the CDR3 reads CASSSGARPYEQYF. The DNA for the CDR3 is TGTGCCAGCAGTTCCGGCGCCCGGCCGTACGAGCAGTACTTC.